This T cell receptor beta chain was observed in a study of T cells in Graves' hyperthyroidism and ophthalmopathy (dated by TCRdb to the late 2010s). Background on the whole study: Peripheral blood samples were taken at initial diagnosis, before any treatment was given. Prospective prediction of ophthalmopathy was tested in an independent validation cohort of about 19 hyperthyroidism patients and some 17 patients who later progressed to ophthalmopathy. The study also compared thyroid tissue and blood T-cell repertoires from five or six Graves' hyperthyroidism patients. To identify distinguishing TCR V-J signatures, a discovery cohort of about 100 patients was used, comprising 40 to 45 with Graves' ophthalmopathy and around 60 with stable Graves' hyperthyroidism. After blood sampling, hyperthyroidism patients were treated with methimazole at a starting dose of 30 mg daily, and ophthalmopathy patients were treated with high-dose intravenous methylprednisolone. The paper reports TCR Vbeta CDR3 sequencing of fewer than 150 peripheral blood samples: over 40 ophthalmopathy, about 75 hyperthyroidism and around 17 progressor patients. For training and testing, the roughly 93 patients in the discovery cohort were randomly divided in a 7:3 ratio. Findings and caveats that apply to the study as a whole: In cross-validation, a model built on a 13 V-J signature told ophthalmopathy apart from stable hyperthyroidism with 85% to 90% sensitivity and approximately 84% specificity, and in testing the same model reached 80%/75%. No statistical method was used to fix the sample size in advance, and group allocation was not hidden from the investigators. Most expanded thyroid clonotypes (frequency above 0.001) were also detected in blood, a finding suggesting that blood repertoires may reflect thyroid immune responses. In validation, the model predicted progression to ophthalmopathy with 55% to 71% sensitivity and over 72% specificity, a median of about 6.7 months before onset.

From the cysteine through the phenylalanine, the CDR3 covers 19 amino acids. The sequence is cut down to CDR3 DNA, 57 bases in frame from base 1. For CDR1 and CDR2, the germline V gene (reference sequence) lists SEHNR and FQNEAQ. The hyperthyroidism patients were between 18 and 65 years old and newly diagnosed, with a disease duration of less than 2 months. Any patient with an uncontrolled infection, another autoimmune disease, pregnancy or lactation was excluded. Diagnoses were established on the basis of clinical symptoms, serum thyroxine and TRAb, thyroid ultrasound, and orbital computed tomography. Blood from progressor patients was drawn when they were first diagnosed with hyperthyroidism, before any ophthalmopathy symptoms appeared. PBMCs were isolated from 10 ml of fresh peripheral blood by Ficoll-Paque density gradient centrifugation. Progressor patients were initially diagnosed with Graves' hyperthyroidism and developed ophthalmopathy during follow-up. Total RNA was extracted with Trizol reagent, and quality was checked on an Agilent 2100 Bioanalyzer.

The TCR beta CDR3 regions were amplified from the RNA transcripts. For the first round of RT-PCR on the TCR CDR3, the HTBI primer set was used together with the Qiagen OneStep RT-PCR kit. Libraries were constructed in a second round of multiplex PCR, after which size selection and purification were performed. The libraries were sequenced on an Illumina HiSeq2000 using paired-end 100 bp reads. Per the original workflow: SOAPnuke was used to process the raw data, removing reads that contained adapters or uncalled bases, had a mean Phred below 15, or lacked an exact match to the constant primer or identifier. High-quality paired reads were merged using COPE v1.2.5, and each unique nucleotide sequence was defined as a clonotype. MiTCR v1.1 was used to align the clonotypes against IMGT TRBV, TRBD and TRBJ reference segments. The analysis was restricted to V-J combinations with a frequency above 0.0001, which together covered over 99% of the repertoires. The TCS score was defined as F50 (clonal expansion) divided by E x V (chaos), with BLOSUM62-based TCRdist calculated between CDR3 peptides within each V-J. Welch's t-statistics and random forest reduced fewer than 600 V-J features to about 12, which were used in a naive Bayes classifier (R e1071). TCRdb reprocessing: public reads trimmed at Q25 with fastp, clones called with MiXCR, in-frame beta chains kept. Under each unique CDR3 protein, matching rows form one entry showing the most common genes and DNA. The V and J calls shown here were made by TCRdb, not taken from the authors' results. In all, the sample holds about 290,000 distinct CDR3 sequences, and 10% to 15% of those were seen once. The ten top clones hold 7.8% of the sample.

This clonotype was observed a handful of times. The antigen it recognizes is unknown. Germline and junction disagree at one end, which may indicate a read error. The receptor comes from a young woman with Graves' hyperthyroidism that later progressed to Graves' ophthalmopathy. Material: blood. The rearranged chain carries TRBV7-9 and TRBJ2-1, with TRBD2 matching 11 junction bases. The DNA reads TGTGCCGGCAGCTTCCCTTTAGCGGGAGGGCCTTTTGCCTACAATGAGCAGTTCTTC. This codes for CAGSFPLAGGPFAYNEQFF.